These T cell receptor beta chains were read from a single sample in a study of T-cell memory formation after mild COVID-19. TCRdb used MiXCR to reprocess the 5' RACE reads, holding one entry per CDR3 protein. The sample shows 100,000 to 130,000 distinct CDR3 sequences, approximately 15% of them seen only once. Sample: PBMCs or a T cell subset sorted from them (not recorded which). The receptors stem from a man aged 18 to 30 who had mild COVID-19 (a few samples of this study predate the infection). Cell type and time point are not known. Both conserved end residues are part of each CDR3. The order of the fields is clone size, J gene, V gene, D gene, CDR3 protein, CDR3 DNA. The D gene is left open where the match is weak. Expanded clones are given a class, and other clones once, few, many or no size at all.

many,TRBJ1-1,TRBV27,.,CASSYGGNTEAFF,TGTGCCAGCAGTTACGGGGGAAACACTGAAGCTTTCTTT
.,TRBJ2-5,TRBV4-1,TRBD1,CASSPRDRAVETQYF,TGCGCCAGCAGCCCTCGGGACAGGGCGGTGGAGACCCAGTACTTC
few,TRBJ1-2,TRBV12-3/TRBV12-4,.,CASNGGSSHYGYTF,TGTGCCAGCAATGGGGGATCCTCCCACTATGGCTACACCTTC
.,TRBJ2-6,TRBV4-3,.,CASSQSSWEAGANVLTF,TGCGCCAGCAGCCAGTCAAGTTGGGAGGCTGGGGCCAACGTCCTGACTTTC
.,TRBJ2-7,TRBV5-1,TRBD1,CASSLGQGHGEQYF,TGCGCCAGCAGCTTGGGACAGGGTCATGGCGAGCAGTACTTC
.,TRBJ2-1,TRBV9,.,CASSPEGTGYNEQFF,TGTGCCAGCAGCCCCGAGGGTACAGGGTACAATGAGCAGTTCTTC
few,TRBJ2-7,TRBV5-1,.,CASSWRDRSYDEQYF,TGCGCCAGCAGCTGGAGGGACAGAAGCTACGACGAGCAGTACTTC
.,TRBJ2-3,TRBV11-2,.,CASSSQASVGTDTQYF,TGTGCCAGCAGCTCTCAGGCTTCGGTGGGCACAGATACGCAGTATTTT
.,TRBJ1-5,TRBV6-9,.,CASKTTRSNQPQHF,TGTGCCAGCAAGACGACCCGAAGCAATCAGCCCCAGCATTTT
.,TRBJ2-3,TRBV20-1,.,CSAGAGDTQYF,TGCAGTGCTGGGGCAGGGGATACGCAGTATTTT
.,TRBJ2-3,TRBV27,.,CASQTGTDTQYF,TGTGCCAGCCAGACCGGCACAGATACGCAGTATTTT
many,TRBJ1-6,TRBV6-5,.,CASRWGTANSPLHF,TGTGCCAGCAGGTGGGGAACTGCGAATTCACCCCTCCACTTT
once,TRBJ2-7,TRBV4-3,.,CASSQEFASYDEQYF,TGCGCCAGCAGCCAAGAGTTTGCCAGTTACGACGAGCAGTACTTC
few,TRBJ2-3,TRBV9,.,CASSVARVSTDTQYF,TGTGCCAGCAGCGTAGCCCGGGTCTCAACAGATACGCAGTATTTT
many,TRBJ2-1,TRBV28,.,CASSISGPSSYNEQFF,TGTGCCAGCAGCATTAGCGGACCGAGCTCCTACAATGAGCAGTTCTTC
few,TRBJ2-2,TRBV6-5,.,CASSYSHGTNTGELFF,TGTGCCAGCAGTTATTCCCATGGAACGAACACCGGGGAGCTGTTTTTT
.,TRBJ2-1,TRBV5-1,TRBD2,CASSLGLRGGGVDEQFF,TGCGCCAGCAGCTTGGGGTTGCGCGGCGGGGGGGTGGATGAGCAGTTCTTC
few,TRBJ1-3,TRBV2,.,CASVHYGSGNTIYF,TGTGCCAGCGTCCATTACGGCTCGGGAAACACCATATATTTT
.,TRBJ1-6,TRBV21-1,.,CASTGPLHF,TGTGCCAGCACCGGCCCCCTCCACTTT
.,TRBJ1-6,TRBV4-2,.,CASSQDPGDNSPLHF,TGTGCCAGCAGCCAAGATCCCGGGGATAATTCACCCCTCCACTTT
.,TRBJ2-7,TRBV20-1,TRBD2,CSARDLSRGASYEQYF,TGCAGTGCTAGAGACCTTTCGCGGGGGGCCTCCTACGAGCAGTACTTC
many,TRBJ2-5,TRBV19,TRBD2,CASSMTSGGLTTQYF,TGTGCCAGTAGTATGACTAGCGGGGGGCTTACAACCCAGTACTTC
once,TRBJ1-6,TRBV7-9,.,CASSFSQGTPLHF,TGTGCCAGCAGCTTCTCTCAGGGAACACCCCTCCACTTT
many,TRBJ2-1,TRBV6-5,.,CATAGFPSYNEQFF,TGTGCCACCGCCGGGTTTCCCTCCTACAATGAGCAGTTCTTC
.,TRBJ2-3,TRBV5-1,.,CASSSPGLSRDTQYF,TGCGCCAGCAGCTCACCGGGACTGAGCCGGGATACGCAGTATTTT
few,TRBJ2-1,TRBV6-5,.,CASSPLGGDSSTEQFF,TGTGCCAGCAGTCCCCTGGGGGGAGACTCCTCAACAGAGCAGTTCTTC
few,TRBJ1-2,TRBV5-1,.,CASSPRRGTANYGYTF,TGCGCCAGCAGCCCACGCCGTGGGACTGCCAACTATGGCTACACCTTC
.,TRBJ1-1,TRBV5-6,TRBD1,CASSLGGTDTEAFF,TGTGCCAGCAGCTTGGGGGGGACAGACACTGAAGCTTTCTTT
many,TRBJ2-7,TRBV6-2/TRBV6-3,.,CASSIDSYEQYF,TGTGCCAGCAGTATCGACAGCTACGAGCAGTACTTC
.,TRBJ2-7,TRBV5-1,.,CASSLSGLREQYF,TGCGCCAGCAGTCTGTCAGGGCTGAGGGAGCAGTACTTC
.,TRBJ2-1,TRBV4-2,.,CASSQDQRGYYNEQFF,TGTGCCAGCAGCCAAGATCAACGGGGGTATTACAATGAGCAGTTCTTC
.,TRBJ2-3,TRBV14,TRBD2,CASRSLAVADTQYF,TGTGCCAGCAGATCACTAGCGGTCGCAGATACGCAGTATTTT
few,TRBJ1-2,TRBV11-2,.,CASSLGTGTYGYTF,TGTGCCAGCAGCTTAGGTACAGGGACCTATGGCTACACCTTC
few,TRBJ2-3,TRBV12-3/TRBV12-4,TRBD2,CASNSDGTSGGADMQYF,TGTGCCAGCAATTCCGACGGGACTAGCGGGGGGGCAGATATGCAGTATTTT
.,TRBJ2-3,TRBV13,.,CASSLDPGGSTDTQYF,TGTGCCAGCAGCTTAGATCCGGGGGGCAGCACAGATACGCAGTATTTT
few,TRBJ2-2,TRBV6-2/TRBV6-3,.,CASSYDIGGGATAGELFF,TGTGCCAGCAGTTACGATATAGGTGGAGGGGCAACGGCCGGGGAGCTGTTTTTT
.,TRBJ1-1,TRBV7-9,.,CASSLAPGGSEAFF,TGTGCCAGCAGCTTAGCGCCGGGGGGCTCGGAAGCTTTCTTT
few,TRBJ1-2,TRBV13,TRBD1,CASSERRIRDSGYTF,TGTGCCAGCAGCGAAAGGAGGATCAGGGACAGTGGCTACACCTTC
few,TRBJ2-1,TRBV6-5,.,CASSRTLYNEQFF,TGTGCCAGCAGCCGGACCCTATACAATGAGCAGTTCTTC
many,TRBJ2-6,TRBV27,.,CASRSTSSWRSGANVLTF,TGTGCCAGCAGATCCACCTCGAGTTGGCGCTCTGGGGCCAACGTCCTGACTTTC
.,TRBJ1-2,TRBV7-2,.,CASSLDSSVSGYGYTF,TGTGCCAGCAGCTTAGATTCTTCGGTTTCGGGCTATGGCTACACCTTC
.,TRBJ2-3,TRBV4-1,.,CASSRDGTDTQYF,TGCGCCAGCAGCCGGGACGGCACAGATACGCAGTATTTT
.,TRBJ1-3,TRBV2,.,CASSAEGTLISGNTIYF,TGTGCCAGCAGTGCCGAGGGCACTCTCATCTCTGGAAACACCATATATTTT
.,TRBJ2-3,TRBV3-1,.,CASSQEVTRISRSDTQYF,TGTGCCAGCAGCCAAGAGGTTACGCGGATTTCCCGCTCAGATACGCAGTATTTT
few,TRBJ2-4,TRBV27,TRBD2,CASSFGLAGVYIQYF,TGTGCCAGCAGTTTCGGACTAGCGGGGGTGTACATTCAGTACTTC
many,TRBJ2-7,TRBV7-8,TRBD2,CASSLALADEQYF,TGTGCCAGCAGCTTAGCCCTAGCGGACGAGCAGTACTTC
.,TRBJ2-2,TRBV12-3/TRBV12-4,TRBD2,CASSQSLTSGGLRELFF,TGTGCCAGCAGCCAAAGCCTAACTAGCGGGGGGTTAAGGGAGCTGTTTTTT
many,TRBJ2-2,TRBV7-6,.,CASSLAGQGTGELFF,TGTGCCAGCAGCTTAGCGGGGCAGGGCACCGGGGAGCTGTTTTTT
.,TRBJ1-6,TRBV4-2,.,CASSLIGGGSPLHF,TGTGCCAGCAGCCTGATCGGGGGAGGCTCACCCCTCCACTTT
.,TRBJ2-3,TRBV3-1,.,CASSQDPRDNTDTQYF,TGTGCCAGCAGCCAAGACCCTCGGGACAACACAGATACGCAGTATTTT
.,TRBJ1-6,TRBV14,.,CASSRTGTSPLHF,TGTGCCAGCAGCCGGACGGGGACCTCACCCCTCCACTTT
.,TRBJ2-7,TRBV5-6,.,CASSLGLVPYEQYF,TGTGCCAGCAGCTTGGGACTAGTTCCCTACGAGCAGTACTTC
.,TRBJ2-2,TRBV7-9,.,CASSPTSLTGELFF,TGTGCCAGCAGCCCGACATCCCTCACCGGGGAGCTGTTTTTT
.,TRBJ2-1,TRBV5-4,TRBD2,CASSLQGLAIDNEQFF,TGTGCCAGCAGCCTGCAGGGACTAGCCATTGACAATGAGCAGTTCTTC
.,TRBJ2-1,TRBV20-1,TRBD1,CSAREDRGRDNEQFF,TGCAGTGCTAGAGAGGACAGGGGGAGGGACAATGAGCAGTTCTTC
few,TRBJ2-7,TRBV6-5,.,CASSHQTTGVYEQYF,TGTGCCAGCAGTCACCAAACCACCGGGGTCTACGAGCAGTACTTC
.,TRBJ2-7,TRBV7-2,TRBD1,CASSDWTGQEQYF,TGTGCCAGCAGCGACTGGACGGGACAGGAGCAGTACTTC
.,TRBJ2-7,TRBV5-5,TRBD1,CASRLRDSSEQYF,TGTGCCAGCAGACTGAGGGACAGTTCCGAGCAGTACTTC
.,TRBJ1-4,TRBV6-2/TRBV6-3,.,CASSYNGDATNEKLFF,TGTGCCAGCAGTTACAACGGCGACGCAACTAATGAAAAACTGTTTTTT